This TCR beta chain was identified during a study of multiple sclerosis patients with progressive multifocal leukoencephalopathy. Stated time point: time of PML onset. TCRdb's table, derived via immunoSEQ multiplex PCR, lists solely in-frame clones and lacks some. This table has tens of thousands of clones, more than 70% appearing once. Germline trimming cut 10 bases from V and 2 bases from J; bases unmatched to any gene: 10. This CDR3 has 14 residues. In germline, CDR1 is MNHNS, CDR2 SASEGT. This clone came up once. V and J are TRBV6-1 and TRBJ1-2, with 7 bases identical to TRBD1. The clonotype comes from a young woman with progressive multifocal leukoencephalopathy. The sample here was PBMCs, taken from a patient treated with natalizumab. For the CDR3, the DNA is TGTGCCACCATTCAACAGGGGTGGAACTATGGCTACACCTTC. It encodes CATIQQGWNYGYTF.